The T cell receptor beta chain described here comes from a study of regulatory T cells in long-lasting Graves disease. The study's findings and limits: The study found lower TCR diversity in persistent Graves' patients than in newly diagnosed ones. Shared public clonotypes totalled about 2,700 in persistent patients, compared with roughly 970 in new patients.

The CDR3 is 17 residues long. Germline-derived CDR1 and CDR2 are SNHLY and FYNNEI. Unmatched junction bases numbered 16, after V lost 7 bases and J lost 5 bases. Time point: persistent/refractory GD, antithyroid drugs over 5 years with positive TRAb. The TCR library was made from RNA extracted from PBMCs. Construction of TCR beta libraries relied on iRepertoire HTBI primers and on Arm-PCR targeting CDR3 regions. A single record per CDR3 protein comes from TCRdb applying MiXCR to the multiplex PCR reads. The sample has roughly 430,000 distinct CDR3 sequences, about 21% seen once; the top ten hold approximately 15%. In this sample, this clonotype turned up many times. The antigen remains undetermined.

This clonotype was sampled from a female donor with Graves disease. The rearrangement uses TRBV2 and TRBJ2-5; TRBD2 matches at 10 bases. The sample consisted of peripheral blood mononuclear cells (PBMCs), taken when the disease was refractory, from a patient treated with antithyroid drugs. The CDR3 loop reads CASIQRPSGSEGETQYF. The CDR3 DNA follows: TGTGCCAGCATTCAGAGGCCTAGCGGGAGTGAAGGGGAGACCCAGTACTTC.